This TCR beta chain was sequenced during a study of vaccination effects on CD4 cells after COVID-19. Study details: Samples came 142 and 148 days after COVID-19 diagnosis, before vaccination.

V was clipped by 0 bases and J by 6 bases, with 9 bases between them. The CDR3 loop spans 13 amino acids. Germline values: CDR1 SGHTA, CDR2 FQGNSA. Ahead of sequencing, the ViraFEST assay grew antigen-specific CD4+ T cells using viral peptide pools. With approximately ten days of culture completed, CD4+ T cells were isolated. The person's infection with SARS-CoV-2, confirmed by PCR, took place between March and December 2020. For each well, two million PBMC were cultured with 8 to 10 IU/ml IL-2 and roughly 9.2 ug/ml peptides. Half-medium exchanges with IL-2 medium took place on days 3 and 7. Here immunoSEQ multiplex PCR was the method, and the copy in TCRdb shows in-frame clones only, minus some. The table lists under 55,000 clones, 65% to 70% of them singletons, with more than 30% in the top ten. About this clone itself: The antigen remains unidentified.

This TCR came from a human donor who had a prior SARS-CoV-2 infection. V gene TRBV7-2 combines with J gene TRBJ2-7; perhaps TRBD2 as D (6 bases). The sequences come from CD4+ T cells from PBMCs cultured with a peptide pool, collected before COVID-19 vaccination. CDR3 loop: CASSLAGGSEQYF. CDR3 DNA: TGTGCCAGCAGCTTAGCGGGGGGTTCCGAGCAGTACTTC.